What follows are 18 T cell receptor beta chains derived from one specimen sequenced in a study of CD8 T cells in ankylosing spondylitis. Study-level results: There was a TCR beta motif, made of several highly homologous variants, that appeared characteristic of ankylosing spondylitis blood.

Antigen specificity for these receptors is unknown. Via MiXCR, TCRdb re-called the 5' RACE reads, giving one row per CDR3 protein. The repertoire consists of a few hundred thousand distinct CDR3 sequences, with 20% to 25% occurring once and the leading ten covering 15% to 20%. Sequencing was performed on blood, either unsorted or a sorted T cell fraction (not recorded which). All receptors come from a male donor with ankylosing spondylitis.

As for this clonotype: Mismatch with germline at one junction end may stem from a read error. The rearrangement links TRBV7-7 to TRBJ2-5, with a tentative D call TRBD2 (6 bases). Germline CDR1 reads SSHAT; CDR2 reads FNYEAQ (reference sequence). The CDR3 contains 14 residues. CDR3 in amino acids: CASSAIADQETQYF. Here the CDR3 DNA reads TGTGCTAGCAGCGCGATAGCGGACCAAGAGACCCAGTACTTC.

The gene calls are TRBV7-9 and TRBJ1-2; the D gene is possibly TRBD1 (5 bases). Deletions cut 3 bases from V and 4 bases from J, with 12 bases between. Germline V gives CDR1 SEHNR, CDR2 FQNEAQ (reference sequence). The CDR3 consists of 14 residues. The CDR3 nucleotides are TGTGCCAGCAGCTTCGGGGGACTTGGCTATGGCTACACCTTC. Protein product: CASSFGGLGYGYTF.

The V and J genes are TRBV24-1 and TRBJ2-1; 10 nucleotides agree with TRBD2. The CDR3 sequence is 17 residues long. The junction had 4 bases not matched to a gene; V was cut back by 3 bases and J by 0 bases. Germline CDR1 reads KGHDR; CDR2 reads SFDVKD. CDR3 protein: CATSDPSGRGSYNEQFF. The CDR3 region has the DNA TGTGCCACCAGTGATCCTAGCGGGAGAGGCTCCTACAATGAGCAGTTCTTC.

This clonotype appeared a few times. The junction shows a germline mismatch at one end, possibly a read error. The chain uses TRBV12-3 or TRBV12-4 and TRBJ2-2; 11 positions agree with TRBD1. The CDR3 has 15 amino acids. Here the CDR3 reads CASSLGTGGIGELFF. In nucleotides, the CDR3 is TGTGCCAGCAGCTTAGGGACAGGGGGGATCGGGGAGCTGTTTTTT.

The rearrangement uses TRBV2 and TRBJ1-4; the D gene is possibly TRBD1 (6 bases). Germline values: CDR1 SNHLY, CDR2 FYNNEI. The CDR3 sequence is 14 residues long. Trimming removed 4 bases at V and 8 bases at J, with 14 bases between. CDR3 residues: CASSVSRGGEKLFF. The CDR3 DNA follows: TGTGCCAGCAGTGTATCCAGGGGTGGAGAAAAACTGTTTTTT.

This sequence joins TRBV20-1 and TRBJ1-5, with D possibly being TRBD1 (6 bases). V dropped 4 bases and J dropped 7 bases, with 14 bases sitting between them. CDR3 length equals 13 residues. Germline CDR1 DFQATT, CDR2 SNEGSKA (reference sequence). The CDR3 sequence: CSANRGLEQPQHF. CDR3 bases: TGCAGTGCTAACCGGGGGCTCGAGCAGCCCCAGCATTTT.

The V gene is TRBV6-5, the J gene TRBJ2-1; weak D call: TRBD1 (8 bases). This CDR3 has 16 residues. CDR1 is MNHEY and CDR2 is SVGAGI in the germline V gene. With 2 bases removed from V and 9 bases from J, the gap between germline ends came to 20 bases. The CDR3 spells CASSYVQGGTNVEQFF. The CDR3 DNA reads TGTGCCAGCAGTTACGTACAGGGGGGGACGAACGTTGAGCAGTTCTTC.

Only a few counts were recorded for this clonotype. This chain connects TRBV5-1 to TRBJ2-1; D perhaps matches TRBD1 (9 bases). Germline V gives CDR1 SGHRS, CDR2 YFSETQ. V was shortened by 4 bases and J by 7 bases, with 18 bases between the two germline ends. There are 15 residues in the CDR3. The CDR3 coding sequence is TGCGCCAGCAGCCGGGGGGGACAGGGTCGAAATGAGCAGTTCTTC. Translated, it gives CASSRGGQGRNEQFF.

A few counts support this clonotype. The CDR3 nucleotides read TGCAGTGCTAGAGGGCTACAAGAGACCCAGTACTTC. This translates into CSARGLQETQYF. J is TRBJ2-5 and V is TRBV20-1; D gene ambiguous. The CDR3 consists of 12 residues. Germline assignment: CDR1 DFQATT and CDR2 SNEGSKA (reference sequence). The germline V and J ends were trimmed by 1 base and 2 bases, with 5 bases remaining between them.

V usage is TRBV20-1 and J usage is TRBJ2-2, with TRBD1 matching 7 bases. The CDR3 length is 12 residues. Germline V gene lookup returns CDR1 DFQATT and CDR2 SNEGSKA (reference sequence). The V gene end was trimmed by 6 bases and the J gene end by 6 bases; junction bases not matched to a gene: 4. The CDR3 here is CSAYRGPGELFF. The CDR3 coding sequence is TGCAGTGCGTACAGGGGTCCCGGGGAGCTGTTTTTT.

In its sample, this clonotype was seen a few times. The chain combines TRBV12-3 or TRBV12-4 with TRBJ2-3; unclear D gene. The CDR3 contains 14 residues. The germline V and J ends were trimmed by 1 base and 2 bases, with 7 bases remaining between them. Here the CDR3 reads CASSLDINTDTQYF. The CDR3 bases are TGTGCCAGCAGTTTAGACATTAACACAGATACGCAGTATTTT.

The J gene is TRBJ2-1, the V gene TRBV5-6; D perhaps matches TRBD2 (6 bases). Germline CDR1 reads SGHDT; CDR2 reads YYEEEE. Trimming pared 0 bases from V and 12 bases from J, leaving 16 bases between. The CDR3 consists of 14 residues. In nucleotides, the CDR3 is TGTGCCAGCAGCTTGGTCCGGCTAGCGAGAAGGCAGTTCTTC. Its protein product is CASSLVRLARRQFF.

The rearrangement links TRBV6-5 to TRBJ1-2, with TRBD1 matching 7 bases. CDR3 length equals 15 residues. CDR1 is MNHEY and CDR2 is SVGAGI in the germline V gene. J gave up 7 bases and V 0 bases, and 8 bases lay outside the gene matches. DNA for the CDR3: TGTGCCAGCAGTTACTCGTTAGGGGGCGGCTTTGGCTACACCTTC. It translates to CASSYSLGGGFGYTF.

This clonotype has a handful of counts. The chain is built from TRBV20-1 and TRBJ2-4; no clear D. CDR1 DFQATT and CDR2 SNEGSKA come from the germline V gene (reference sequence). Trimming cost V 6 bases and J 1 base, with 7 bases left between them. The CDR3 loop spans 12 amino acids. DNA of the CDR3: TGCAGTGCCCTCTCCGCCAAAAACATTCAGTACTTC. Translated: CSALSAKNIQYF.

This clonotype was seen a few times. The chain joins TRBV12-3 or TRBV12-4 to TRBJ1-1; D not certain. This CDR3 comprises 13 residues. V dropped 3 bases and J dropped 11 bases, with 16 bases sitting between them. For the CDR3, the DNA is TGTGCCAGCAGTTTCGACTCTTTATTAGCGGCTTTCTTT. Its translation: CASSFDSLLAAFF.

This clonotype occurred a few times. V and J are TRBV28 and TRBJ1-5; the D is unclear. V lost 8 bases and J lost 6, with 11 bases in between. CDR3 size: 12 residues. Per germline, CDR1 MDHEN and CDR2 SYDVKM. As DNA, the CDR3 is TGTGCCAGCGACTATAATGGTCAGCCCCAGCATTTT. This codes for CASDYNGQPQHF.

This clonotype was observed many times. The chain combines TRBV29-1 with TRBJ2-7; D call uncertain. Germline loops: CDR1 SQVTM, CDR2 ANQGSEA. Trimming took off 5 bases at V and 3 bases at J, with 5 bases between the two ends. This CDR3 has 10 amino acids. The CDR3 nucleotides are TGCAGCGTTCAAAACTACGAGCAGTACTTC. Translation: CSVQNYEQYF.

The table lists this clonotype with many counts. This chain joins TRBV5-1 and TRBJ2-3; TRBD2 might be the D (6 bases). The germline V and J ends were trimmed by 4 bases and 0 bases, with 15 bases remaining between them. Germline CDR1 is SGHRS and CDR2 is YFSETQ. The length of the CDR3 is 16 residues. As DNA, the CDR3 is TGCGCCAGCAGCATCCGAGGAAGCGGGAGCACAGATACGCAGTATTTT. This codes for CASSIRGSGSTDTQYF.